These 20 T cell receptor beta chains came from one sample sequenced in a study of cytomegalovirus exposure and HLA in healthy donors. The study ran its PCR with 60 Vbeta and 13 Jbeta primers. Assay used: immunoSEQ multiplex PCR; TCRdb lists only in-frame clones, some missing. The sample has 150,000 to 200,000 clones; 60% to 80% are singletons. The material sequenced was PBMCs. These receptors came from a man in his fifties or sixties in good health and CMV-seropositive.

The gene calls are TRBV5-6 and TRBJ2-7; D gene uncertain. V was clipped by 4 bases and J by 4 bases, with 18 bases between them. The CDR3 covers 15 residues. Germline CDR1 reads SGHDT; CDR2 reads YYEEEE. Written as DNA, the CDR3 is TGTGCCAGCAGCGGAGCCGGGTCGTCACTTTACGAGCAGTACTTC. Amino acids: CASSGAGSSLYEQYF.

This clone was seen a handful of times. This chain uses TRBV7-9 with TRBJ1-1; no reliable D call. CDR3 length equals 13 residues. Trimming stripped 5 bases from V and 4 bases from J, with 11 bases between. Germline loops: CDR1 SEHNR, CDR2 FQNEAQ (reference sequence). Written as DNA, the CDR3 is TGTGCCAGCAGCCTCGTGGAGGGCACTGAAGCTTTCTTT. Amino acids: CASSLVEGTEAFF.

The chain is built from TRBV2 and TRBJ1-4; 9 bases are shared with TRBD1. Germline-derived CDR1 and CDR2 are SNHLY and FYNNEI. CDR3 length: 15 residues. V lost 6 bases to trimming and J lost 7 bases; unmatched junction nucleotides: 9. The CDR3 nucleotides read TGTGCCAGCAGGAGAGAACAGGGGGCGGGTGAAAAACTGTTTTTT. Its protein is CASRREQGAGEKLFF.

CDR3 nucleotide sequence: TGTGCCAGCAGCCAGACAGGGGGTCGTCGAGAGACCCAGTACTTC. Translated, it gives CASSQTGGRRETQYF. The J gene is TRBJ2-5, the V gene TRBV6-1; 9 nucleotides agree with TRBD1. Germline CDR1 reads MNHNS; CDR2 reads SASEGT. There are 15 residues in the CDR3. V gave up 6 bases and J gave up 4 bases; unmatched junction bases: 9.

CDR3 coding DNA: TGCAGTGCTAGAGACGTTTACGAGCAGTACTTC. It yields the protein CSARDVYEQYF. The chain carries TRBV20-1 and TRBJ2-5; D gene uncertain. The end of the DNA is better explained by TRBJ2-7, so the J call may be wrong. This CDR3 comprises 11 residues. Germline V gene lookup returns CDR1 DFQATT and CDR2 SNEGSKA (reference sequence).

This clone was observed a few times. The chain employs TRBV6-5 and TRBJ1-3; possible D gene TRBD1, 5 bases. The germline V and J ends were trimmed by 5 bases and 4 bases, with 15 bases remaining between them. The CDR3 has 15 residues. Germline V gene data show CDR1 as MNHEY and CDR2 as SVGAGI. Here the CDR3 reads CASSGSRGGGNTIYF. The CDR3 bases are TGTGCCAGCAGTGGATCAAGGGGAGGAGGAAACACCATATATTTT.

The rearrangement uses TRBV9 and TRBJ2-1; possibly TRBD1 for D (6 bases). Germline values: CDR1 SGDLS, CDR2 YYNGEE. The CDR3 has 13 amino acids. V was clipped by 4 bases and J by 8 bases, with 13 bases between them. The DNA for the CDR3 is TGTGCCAGCAGCCTCACAGGGCCTGATGAGCAGTTCTTC. Residues: CASSLTGPDEQFF.

CDR3 sequence (DNA): TGTGCCAGCAGTGACACAGGGGGCATGAACACCATATATTTT. Its protein is CASSDTGGMNTIYF. The chain recombines TRBV2 with TRBJ1-3; 9 nucleotides agree with TRBD1. In germline, CDR1 is SNHLY, CDR2 FYNNEI. CDR3 size: 14 residues. The V segment lost 3 bases and the J segment 7 bases; nucleotides outside the gene matches: 4.

The J gene is TRBJ2-2, the V gene TRBV7-2; tentatively, D is TRBD2 (6 bases). The germline V and J ends were trimmed by 8 bases and 5 bases, with 15 bases remaining between them. This CDR3 is 14 amino acids long. Germline assignment: CDR1 SGHTA and CDR2 FQGNSA. In nucleotides, the CDR3 is TGTGCCAGCGCCGGGGGACGCTCAACCGGGGAGCTGTTTTTT. Translated: CASAGGRSTGELFF.

The rearrangement joins TRBV9 to TRBJ1-1; 8 bases align to TRBD1. CDR1 and CDR2 (germline): SGDLS, YYNGEE. The CDR3 has 16 residues. After removal of 0 bases from V and 1 base from J, the junction contained 5 bases not matched to a gene. The CDR3 reads CASSVGQGFENTEAFF. In nucleotides, the CDR3 is TGTGCCAGCAGCGTAGGACAGGGGTTTGAGAACACTGAAGCTTTCTTT. The full variable domain, its missing parts supplied by reference TRBV9 and TRBJ1-1, is DSGVTQTPKHLITATGQRVTLRCSPRSGDLSVYWYQQSLDQGLQFLIQYYNGEERAKGNILERFSAQQFPDLHSELNLSSLELGDSALYFCASSVGQGFENTEAFFGQGTRLTVV.

The CDR3 DNA follows: TGTGCCAGCAGTATTACAGCTTCTGGAATTAGTAGCAATCAGCCCCAGCATTTT. This encodes CASSITASGISSNQPQHF. The chain couples TRBV2 to TRBJ1-5, with D hard to call. Per the germline V gene, CDR1 is SNHLY and CDR2 is FYNNEI. V lost 5 bases to trimming and J lost 0 bases, with 20 bases between them. The CDR3 totals 18 residues.

The J gene is TRBJ2-7, the V gene TRBV7-2, with a possible D match to TRBD1 (7 bases). The ends were cut back, 4 bases at V and 1 base at J, with 11 bases in the middle. The CDR3 extends over 14 amino acids. CDR1 SGHTA and CDR2 FQGNSA come from the germline V gene. Here the CDR3 reads CASSYQGGSYEQYF. In nucleotides, the CDR3 is TGTGCCAGCAGCTACCAGGGGGGTTCCTACGAGCAGTACTTC.

The rearrangement uses TRBV28 and TRBJ2-5; TRBD1 might be the D (6 bases). V gave up 3 bases and J gave up 5 bases, with 19 bases separating them. The CDR3 runs 16 residues. CDR1 and CDR2 from the germline V gene are MDHEN and SYDVKM. This chain's CDR3 is CASSFSWQGIGETQYF. DNA for the CDR3: TGTGCCAGCAGTTTTTCGTGGCAGGGGATTGGGGAGACCCAGTACTTC.

The CDR3 here is CASRKGQTDTGELFF. The CDR3 coding sequence is TGTGCTAGTCGCAAGGGACAGACTGACACCGGGGAGCTGTTTTTT. The rearrangement joins TRBV12-5 to TRBJ2-2; 7 nucleotides match TRBD1. V was pared by 8 bases and J by 3 bases, with 9 bases of the junction left unmatched. The CDR3 has 15 residues. CDR1 and CDR2 from the germline V gene are LGHNT and FRNRAP.

The V gene is TRBV15, the J gene TRBJ1-4; D possibly corresponds to TRBD1 (5 bases). This CDR3 is built from 14 residues. Germline V gene data show CDR1 as LNHNV and CDR2 as YYDKDF (reference sequence). Trimming stripped 8 bases from V and 0 bases from J, with 10 bases between. Written as DNA, the CDR3 is TGTGCCACCGGACCACAGGCAACTAATGAAAAACTGTTTTTT. It specifies CATGPQATNEKLFF. Complete variable domain (other parts from reference TRBV15 and TRBJ1-4): DAMVIQNPRYQVTQFGKPVTLSCSQTLNHNVMYWYQQKSSQAPKLLFHYYDKDFNNEADTPDNFQSRRPNTSFCFLDIRSPGLGDTAMYLCATGPQATNEKLFFGSGTQLSVL.

In the case of this clone: This CDR3 fails to terminate in the conserved phenylalanine or tryptophan, so it likely reflects a read error. The J gene is TRBJ1-2, the V gene TRBV4-3, with D possibly TRBD1 on 6 matching bases. V gave up 2 bases and J gave up 2 bases, with 24 bases separating them. This CDR3 comprises 19 residues. In germline, CDR1 is LGHNA, CDR2 YSLEER. Here the CDR3 DNA reads TGCGCCAGCAGCCAACTGCCAACAGGGCCCGAAGATCCCAACTATGGCTACACCCTC. Protein: CASSQLPTGPEDPNYGYTL.

The chain carries TRBV27 and TRBJ1-3; perhaps TRBD1 as D (5 bases). CDR3 size: 16 residues. The germline V gene encodes CDR1 MNHEY and CDR2 SMNVEV (reference sequence). V was trimmed by 2 bases and J by 0 bases, leaving 11 bases between them. CDR3 amino acids: CASSLKGANSGNTIYF. CDR3 sequence (DNA): TGTGCCAGCAGTTTAAAAGGGGCTAACTCTGGAAACACCATATATTTT.

The V and J genes are TRBV19 and TRBJ1-1; D is unclear. The CDR3 runs 14 residues. The germline V gene has CDR1 LNHDA and CDR2 SQIVND (reference sequence). The germline V and J ends were trimmed by 3 bases and 7 bases, with 15 bases remaining between them. CDR3: CASSMDFPDFEAFF. Written as DNA, the CDR3 is TGTGCCAGTAGTATGGACTTCCCGGACTTTGAAGCTTTCTTT.

The rearrangement links TRBV6-5 to TRBJ1-1; D is unresolved. This CDR3 has 14 residues. Germline CDR1 and CDR2: MNHEY and SVGAGI. The V end lost 0 bases, the J end lost 0 bases, and 5 bases lay between the germline ends. CDR3 DNA: TGTGCCAGCAGTTACTCGGAGCTGAACACTGAAGCTTTCTTT. Encoded protein: CASSYSELNTEAFF.

The rearrangement joins TRBV7-2 to TRBJ1-1; D gene unclear. This CDR3 contains 12 residues. CDR1 SGHTA and CDR2 FQGNSA come from the germline V gene. Trimming took off 3 bases at V and 3 bases at J, with 5 bases between the two ends. Here the CDR3 reads CASSFADTEAFF. In DNA form, the CDR3 reads TGTGCCAGCAGCTTTGCAGACACTGAAGCTTTCTTT.